A selection of T cell receptor beta chains follows, all from one sample in a study of identifying expanded T cells in peripheral blood. TCRdb's table, derived via immunoSEQ multiplex PCR, lists solely in-frame clones and lacks some. Of tens of thousands of clones detected, around 90% appear once; the ten largest clones hold around 5.9%. Sequencing was performed on blood. These receptors were collected from a person between 18 and 75 years old in good health. CDR3s include the opening cysteine and the closing phenylalanine or tryptophan. Fields, in order: clone size, D gene, V gene, J gene, CDR3 protein, CDR3 DNA. D genes are given only for firm matches. A clone size is listed for some rows: how often the clone was seen (once, few, many), or a class if it is expanded.

>.|.|TRBV4-2|TRBJ2-1
CASSQVRWGSQVDNEQFF
TGTGCCAGCAGCCAAGTTCGGTGGGGGAGTCAGGTAGACAATGAGCAGTTCTTC
>.|.|TRBV15|TRBJ2-1
CATSSRREQFF
TGTGCCACCAGCAGCCGCCGTGAGCAGTTCTTC
>.|TRBD2|TRBV19|TRBJ2-7
CASSPQRDYEQYF
TGTGCCAGTAGTCCTCAGCGGGACTACGAGCAGTACTTC
>.|TRBD2|TRBV10-3|TRBJ2-1
CAISKLAGGSYNEQFF
TGTGCCATCAGTAAACTAGCGGGGGGCTCCTACAATGAGCAGTTCTTC
>.|.|TRBV19|TRBJ2-1
CASSIDLSRSDGPGSYNEQFF
TGTGCCAGTAGTATAGATCTATCGCGATCAGATGGGCCGGGTTCCTACAATGAGCAGTTCTTC
>once|TRBD1|TRBV6-5|TRBJ1-6
CASSYSLTGVNSPLHF
TGTGCCAGCAGTTACTCGCTGACAGGGGTTAATTCACCCCTCCACTTT
>.|.|TRBV27|TRBJ1-5
CASSLTISNQPQHF
TGTGCCAGCAGTTTAACAATCAGCAATCAGCCCCAGCATTTT
>.|.|TRBV27|TRBJ2-7
CASRGAGASYEQYF
TGTGCCAGCCGCGGAGCGGGCGCCTCCTACGAGCAGTACTTC
>.|.|TRBV29-1|TRBJ2-1
CSVGNNEQFF
TGCAGCGTGGGGAACAATGAGCAGTTCTTC
>.|.|TRBV21-1|TRBJ1-5
CARRDRHF
TGTGCCAGGAGAGATAGGCATTTT
>.|.|TRBV15|TRBJ1-1
CATSGGTEAFF
TGTGCCACCAGCGGGGGGACTGAAGCTTTCTTT
>.|TRBD1|TRBV14|TRBJ1-4
CASSNTGTGIIATNEKLFF
TGTGCCAGCAGCAATACCGGGACAGGGATAATTGCAACTAATGAAAAACTGTTTTTT
>.|.|TRBV7-9|TRBJ1-1
CASSFGQIHTEAFF
TGTGCCAGCAGCTTCGGGCAGATACACACTGAAGCTTTCTTT
>.|.|TRBV2|TRBJ2-7
CASSDGRGVFEQYF
TGTGCCAGCAGTGACGGCAGGGGGGTATTTGAGCAGTACTTC
>.|.|TRBV5-6|TRBJ1-4
CASSPGPLRANEKLFF
TGTGCCAGCAGCCCCGGACCTTTACGGGCTAATGAAAAACTGTTTTTT
>.|TRBD1|TRBV6-5|TRBJ2-7
CASSWDSEAYEQYF
TGTGCCAGCAGCTGGGACAGCGAAGCCTACGAGCAGTACTTC
>.|.|TRBV7-9|TRBJ2-3
CASRPVLDTQYF
TGTGCCAGCAGGCCGGTCTTAGATACGCAGTATTTT
>.|.|TRBV4-1|TRBJ2-1
CASSLFRDSYNEQFF
TGCGCCAGCAGCCTCTTTCGGGATTCCTACAATGAGCAGTTCTTC
>.|.|TRBV5-1|TRBJ1-5
CASSLGGFSNQPQHF
TGCGCCAGCAGCTTAGGCGGCTTTAGCAATCAGCCCCAGCATTTT
>once|TRBD1|TRBV9|TRBJ2-7
CASSVGGTGGLYEQYF
TGTGCCAGCAGCGTCGGCGGGACAGGGGGTCTCTACGAGCAGTACTTC
>.|.|TRBV5-1|TRBJ2-7
CASSGRESSYEQYF
TGCGCCAGCAGCGGGAGAGAAAGCTCCTACGAGCAGTACTTC
>.|.|TRBV14|TRBJ2-3
CASSQGAGAYTDTQYF
TGTGCCAGCAGCCAAGGTGCAGGGGCTTACACAGATACGCAGTATTTT
>.|TRBD1|TRBV6-5|TRBJ1-3
CASSYSRGPGNTIYF
TGTGCCAGCAGTTACTCAAGGGGGCCTGGAAACACCATATATTTT
>.|.|TRBV6-1|TRBJ1-2
CASSSLRIGYTF
TGTGCCAGCAGTTCCCTTAGAATCGGCTACACCTTC
>.|TRBD1|TRBV10-3|TRBJ2-1
CASSGTGQNEQFF
TGTGCCAGCTCCGGGACAGGTCAAAATGAGCAGTTCTTC
>.|.|TRBV21-1|TRBJ2-1
CASNPRDTARNEQFF
TGTGCCAGCAACCCCAGGGATACCGCGAGGAATGAGCAGTTCTTC
>.|.|TRBV6-5|TRBJ1-3
CASSYSSGVGNTIYF
TGTGCCAGCAGTTACTCTTCAGGGGTTGGAAACACCATATATTTT
>.|.|TRBV2|TRBJ2-1
CASSEASGADNEQFF
TGTGCCAGCAGTGAAGCTTCCGGGGCGGATAATGAGCAGTTCTTC
>.|.|TRBV9|TRBJ2-7
CASSAEGVTDRTYEQYF
TGTGCCAGCAGCGCAGAGGGGGTGACGGACCGAACCTACGAGCAGTACTTC
>.|.|TRBV11-3|TRBJ2-3
CASSRGAGSDTQYF
TGTGCCAGCAGTAGGGGGGCAGGTTCAGATACGCAGTATTTT
>.|.|TRBV4-3|TRBJ2-4
CASSQDPQSTYKNIQYF
TGCGCCAGCAGCCAAGATCCCCAAAGCACATACAAAAACATTCAGTACTTC
>once|TRBD2|TRBV18|TRBJ2-4
CASSRLAGGKNIQYF
TGTGCCAGCTCACGACTAGCGGGGGGAAAAAACATTCAGTACTTC
>.|.|TRBV11-3|TRBJ2-7
CASSLYGGGVRNEQYF
TGTGCCAGCAGCTTATATGGGGGCGGAGTGAGGAACGAGCAGTACTTC
>.|TRBD1|TRBV7-8|TRBJ1-4
CASSQTGGAANEKLFF
TGTGCCAGCAGCCAGACAGGGGGCGCGGCTAATGAAAAACTGTTTTTT
>.|.|TRBV10-1|TRBJ2-7
CASSDGGAEDEQYF
TGCGCCAGCAGTGACGGAGGGGCGGAAGACGAGCAGTACTTC
>few|.|TRBV2|TRBJ1-1
CASSGQAALEAFF
TGTGCCAGCAGTGGACAGGCGGCACTTGAAGCTTTCTTT
>.|.|TRBV6-1|TRBJ1-2
CASSEPTAGHKGGYTF
TGTGCCAGCAGTGAACCCACGGCGGGACACAAAGGAGGCTACACCTTC
>.|.|TRBV7-3|TRBJ2-4
CASSLQPGPGYIQYF
TGTGCCAGCAGCCTCCAACCGGGTCCTGGGTACATTCAGTACTTC
>.|.|TRBV30|TRBJ1-1
CAWRARGGPGTEAFF
TGTGCCTGGAGGGCCCGAGGAGGGCCGGGCACTGAAGCTTTCTTT
>.|.|TRBV7-9|TRBJ1-6
CASSLSGEINSPLHF
TGTGCCAGCAGCTTATCTGGGGAGATCAATTCACCCCTCCACTTT
>.|.|TRBV14|TRBJ2-7
CATSTGLAYEQYF
TGTGCCACCTCAACAGGGCTTGCCTACGAGCAGTACTTC
>.|.|TRBV9|TRBJ2-2
CASSVYGRAGNTGELFF
TGTGCCAGCAGCGTATATGGCAGGGCGGGGAACACCGGGGAGCTGTTTTTT
>.|.|TRBV5-5|TRBJ1-2
CASSSLSKDDGYTF
TGTGCCAGCAGCTCCTTAAGCAAGGATGATGGCTACACCTTC
>.|TRBD1|TRBV11-2|TRBJ2-7
CASSLGDSYEQYF
TGTGCCAGCAGCTTAGGGGACAGCTACGAGCAGTACTTC
>.|.|TRBV5-1|TRBJ1-3
CASSLDSLSGNTIYF
TGCGCCAGCAGCTTGGACAGCCTCTCTGGAAACACCATATATTTT